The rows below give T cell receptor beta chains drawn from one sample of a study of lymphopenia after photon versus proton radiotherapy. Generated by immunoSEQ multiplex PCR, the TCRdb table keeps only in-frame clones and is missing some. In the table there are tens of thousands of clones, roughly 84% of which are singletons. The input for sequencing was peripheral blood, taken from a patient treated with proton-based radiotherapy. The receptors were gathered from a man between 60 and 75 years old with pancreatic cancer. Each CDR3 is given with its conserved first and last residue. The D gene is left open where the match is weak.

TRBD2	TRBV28	CASSTPGTSYPEQYF
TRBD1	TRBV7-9	CASSPPSAGGHEQYF
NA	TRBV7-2	CASRWGPDSNQPQHF
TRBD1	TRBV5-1	CASSLGQGETQYF
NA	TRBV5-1	CASSLGATGWSGETQYF
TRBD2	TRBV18	CASSPTSGRARDTQYF
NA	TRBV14	CASSQILSSAQYF
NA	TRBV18	CASSPPGVSGYTF
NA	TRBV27	CASSSLFGASYEQYF
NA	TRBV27	CASSYTGRNRDEQFF
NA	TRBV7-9	CASSPGTYETQYF
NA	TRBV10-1	CASSDGPNEQFF
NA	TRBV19	CASQDRGDGQPQHF
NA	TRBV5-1	CASSLGQGVIYTF
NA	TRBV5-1	CASSRQTGDMNTEAFF
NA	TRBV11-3	CASSLVDLGSSGANVLTF
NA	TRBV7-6	CASSPRGETQYF
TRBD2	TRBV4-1	CASSRGGLAALGNEQFF
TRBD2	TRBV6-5	CASSYTGGSYNEQFF
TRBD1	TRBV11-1	CASSSPRDRGQKEYGYTF